This TCR beta chain appears in the sequencing data of a study of cytomegalovirus exposure and HLA in healthy donors. Study-wide findings and caveats: Analyzed later, association rates of TCRs varied across HLA loci, with DRB1 most and HLA-C fewest. Follow-up analysis later connected one missense variant in DCLRE1C with trimming of TCR beta V- and J-genes. It was reported that TCR beta sequences correctly inferred the HLA-A and HLA-B alleles for most subjects.

The CDR3 sequence is 16 residues long. V lost 4 bases and J lost 0, with 12 bases in between. From germline, CDR1 is MGHRA and CDR2 YSYEKL. Sampled while nominally healthy, donors likely had unrecorded immune exposures. Comments on this clone: Its matching antigen is unknown.

PCR was performed using 60 Vbeta and 13 Jbeta primers. This table comes from immunoSEQ multiplex PCR, and its TCRdb copy is limited to in-frame clones, with some not included. The table lists about 150,000 clones, about 72% of them singletons. Source material: PBMCs. This chain joins TRBV4-1 and TRBJ1-4, with D maybe TRBD1 (6 bases). The sequence was obtained from a man in his forties or fifties in good health and CMV-seronegative. In nucleotides, the CDR3 is TGCGCCAGCAGCCCTGGACAGATTGCAACTAATGAAAAACTGTTTTTT. It codes for CASSPGQIATNEKLFF.